The 13 T cell receptor beta chains reported below all come from one sample, sequenced in a study of blood T cell repertoires in COVID-19. TCRdb's copy holds only in-frame clones and misses some; the assay was immunoSEQ multiplex PCR. In the table there are about 200,000 clones, 70% to 90% of which are singletons. Sequenced sample: PBMCs or T cells enriched from blood (not recorded which). These TCRs come from a woman younger than 45 who had been exposed to COVID-19.

The J gene is TRBJ1-2, the V gene TRBV24-1, with 11 bases fitting TRBD1. V was clipped by 4 bases and J by 5 bases; unmatched bases: 5. The CDR3 consists of 15 residues. The V gene's germline CDR1 is KGHDR and CDR2 SFDVKD. The CDR3 sequence: CATSDPGQGAYGYTF. The CDR3 coding sequence is TGTGCCACCAGTGACCCTGGACAGGGGGCGTATGGCTACACCTTC.

This clone was detected only a few times. The chain joins TRBV15 to TRBJ2-5, with a weak D call TRBD1 (6 bases). The germline CDR1 and CDR2 sequences are LNHNV and YYDKDF (reference sequence). The CDR3 extends over 14 amino acids. The V gene lost 2 bases and the J gene lost 0 bases, with 7 bases spanning the gap. The CDR3 DNA follows: TGTGCCACCAGCAGACAGGGGCACCAAGAGACCCAGTACTTC. Translating it yields CATSRQGHQETQYF.

The V gene is TRBV5-5, the J gene TRBJ1-4; TRBD1 might be the D (6 bases). V was clipped by 4 bases and J by 7 bases, with 11 bases between them. The CDR3 length is 13 residues. The germline CDR1 and CDR2 sequences are SGHKS and YYEKEE (reference sequence). The CDR3 protein is CASSQQGVEKLFF. The CDR3 bases are TGTGCCAGCAGCCAACAGGGAGTTGAAAAACTGTTTTTT.

This rearrangement joins TRBV25-1 to TRBJ2-4; perhaps TRBD2 as D (6 bases). The CDR3 spans 15 residues. CDR1 is MGHDK, CDR2 SYGVNS, per germline. V lost 3 bases, J lost 0 bases, and 9 bases lay in between. The CDR3 DNA follows: TGTGCCAGCAGTGATGGCGGGGTAGCCAAAAACATTCAGTACTTC. Amino acid sequence: CASSDGGVAKNIQYF.

This clone was seen only once. This sequence joins TRBV24-1 and TRBJ2-3; possibly TRBD2 for D (5 bases). Looked up from germline, CDR1 is KGHDR and CDR2 is SFDVKD. Trimming removed 0 bases at V and 0 bases at J, with 9 bases between. The CDR3 length is 16 residues. CDR3 DNA sequence: TGTGCCACCAGTGATTTGGAGGGAACTAGCACAGATACGCAGTATTTT. It codes for CATSDLEGTSTDTQYF.

This clone was counted between two and nine times. The DNA of the CDR3 is TGTGCCATCAGTGAACAGGCCAAACCCAATTCACCCCTCCACTTT. This encodes CAISEQAKPNSPLHF. The chain carries TRBV10-3 and TRBJ1-6, with a weak D call TRBD1 (5 bases). V dropped 3 bases and J dropped 7 bases, with 13 bases sitting between them. This CDR3 comprises 15 residues. Germline V gene sequence: CDR1 ENHRY, CDR2 SYGVKD.

This chain joins TRBV7-8 and TRBJ1-5; D possibly corresponds to TRBD1 (5 bases). V shed 8 bases and J shed 1 base, with 12 bases lying between them. Germline loops: CDR1 SGHVS, CDR2 FQNEAQ. This CDR3 is built from 14 residues. The DNA of the CDR3 is TGTGCCAGCGCGGGGCGAGGGAGCAATCAGCCCCAGCATTTT. This codes for CASAGRGSNQPQHF.

The rearrangement uses TRBV9 and TRBJ1-2; possibly TRBD1 for D (5 bases). The V end lost 4 bases, the J end lost 7 bases, and 14 bases lay between the germline ends. Germline values: CDR1 SGDLS, CDR2 YYNGEE. The CDR3 consists of 13 residues. Here the CDR3 reads CASSQGARSGYTF. CDR3 in DNA: TGTGCCAGCAGCCAAGGGGCCAGGAGTGGCTACACCTTC. The full variable domain, in which reference TRBV9 and TRBJ1-2 provide the parts outside the CDR3, is DSGVTQTPKHLITATGQRVTLRCSPRSGDLSVYWYQQSLDQGLQFLIQYYNGEERAKGNILERFSAQQFPDLHSELNLSSLELGDSALYFCASSQGARSGYTFGSGTRLTVV.

V gene TRBV3-1 (or the pseudogene TRBV3-2) combines with J gene TRBJ1-2; D possibly corresponds to TRBD1 (6 bases). The ends were cut back, 4 bases at V and 6 bases at J, with 12 bases in the middle. Germline lookup yields CDR1 LGHDT and CDR2 YNNKEL (reference sequence). There are 13 residues in the CDR3. The CDR3 DNA reads TGTGCCAGCAGCCCGTTACAGGGAGATGGCTACACCTTC. It yields the protein CASSPLQGDGYTF.

This chain connects TRBV7-9 to TRBJ1-5; 11 nucleotides align to TRBD1. Germline CDR1 and CDR2: SEHNR and FQNEAQ (reference sequence). Trimming cost V 5 bases and J 6 bases; bases outside gene matches: 12. The CDR3 consists of 17 residues. The CDR3 protein is CASSRGQGAPNSQPQHF. In DNA, the CDR3 is TGTGCCAGCAGCCGCGGACAGGGGGCTCCTAATAGTCAGCCCCAGCATTTT. Full variable domain (outside the CDR3, taken from reference TRBV7-9 and TRBJ1-5): DTGVSQNPRHKITKRGQNVTFRCDPISEHNRLYWYRQTLGQGPEFLTYFQNEAQLEKSRLLSDRFSAERPKGSFSTLEIQRTEQGDSAMYLCASSRGQGAPNSQPQHFGDGTRLSIL.

The chain links TRBV5-1 to TRBJ1-6; D is possibly TRBD1 (6 bases). The CDR3 has 13 residues. Trimming stripped 2 bases from V and 7 bases from J, with 7 bases between. CDR1 is SGHRS, CDR2 YFSETQ, per germline. In DNA, the CDR3 is TGCGCCAGCAGCTTAGACAGGAATTCACCCCTCCACTTT. Translation: CASSLDRNSPLHF.

This clone was found a few times. The chain employs TRBV6-2 or TRBV6-3 and TRBJ1-2, with 8 positions matching TRBD1. The CDR3 is 15 residues long. The V segment lost 5 bases and the J segment 2 bases; nucleotides outside the gene matches: 7. Germline assignment: CDR1 MNHEY and CDR2 SVGEGT. This CDR3 reads CASSRTGTGNYGYTF. In DNA, the CDR3 is TGTGCCAGCAGTAGGACAGGGACCGGGAACTATGGCTACACCTTC.

The chain employs TRBV19 and TRBJ2-2, with 7 bases that match TRBD1. The CDR3 runs to 15 residues. CDR1 and CDR2 (germline): LNHDA, SQIVND (reference sequence). The V gene end was trimmed by 5 bases and the J gene end by 7 bases; junction bases not matched to a gene: 10. CDR3 sequence: CASSLERGQHGELFF. CDR3 sequence (DNA): TGTGCCAGTAGTTTGGAGAGGGGGCAGCACGGGGAGCTGTTTTTT. The entire variable domain, with the rest obtained from reference TRBV19 and TRBJ2-2, is as follows: DGGITQSPKYLFRKEGQNVTLSCEQNLNHDAMYWYRQDPGQGLRLIYYSQIVNDFQKGDIAEGYSVSREKKESFPLTVTSAQKNPTAFYLCASSLERGQHGELFFGEGSRLTVL.